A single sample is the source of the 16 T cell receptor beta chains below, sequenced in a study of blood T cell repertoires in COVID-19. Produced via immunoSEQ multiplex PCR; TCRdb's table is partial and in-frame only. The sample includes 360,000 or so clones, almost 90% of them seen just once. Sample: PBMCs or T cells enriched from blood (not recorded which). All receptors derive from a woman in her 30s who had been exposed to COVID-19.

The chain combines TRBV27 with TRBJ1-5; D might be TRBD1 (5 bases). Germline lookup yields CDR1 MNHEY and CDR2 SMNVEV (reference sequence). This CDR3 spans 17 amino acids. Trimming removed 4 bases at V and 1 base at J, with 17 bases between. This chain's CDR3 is CASSSKYLRVSNQPQHF. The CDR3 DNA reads TGTGCCAGCAGTTCCAAGTACCTCAGGGTCAGCAATCAGCCCCAGCATTTT.

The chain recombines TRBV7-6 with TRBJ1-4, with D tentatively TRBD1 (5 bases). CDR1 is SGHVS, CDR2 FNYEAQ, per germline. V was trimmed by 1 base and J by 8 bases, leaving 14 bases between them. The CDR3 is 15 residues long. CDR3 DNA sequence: TGTGCCAGCAGCTTAGTTGGCAGGGCAAAAGAAAAACTGTTTTTT. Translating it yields CASSLVGRAKEKLFF. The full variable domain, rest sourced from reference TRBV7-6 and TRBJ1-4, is GAGVSQSPRYKVTKRGQDVALRCDPISGHVSLYWYRQALGQGPEFLTYFNYEAQQDKSGLPNDRFSAERPEGSISTLTIQRTEQRDSAMYRCASSLVGRAKEKLFFGSGTQLSVL.

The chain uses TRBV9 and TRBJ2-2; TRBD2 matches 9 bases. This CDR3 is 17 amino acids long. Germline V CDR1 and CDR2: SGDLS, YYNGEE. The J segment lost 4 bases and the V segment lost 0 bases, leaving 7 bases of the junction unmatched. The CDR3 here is CASSVERREGLTGELFF. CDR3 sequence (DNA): TGTGCCAGCAGCGTAGAACGGCGGGAGGGCCTCACCGGGGAGCTGTTTTTT.

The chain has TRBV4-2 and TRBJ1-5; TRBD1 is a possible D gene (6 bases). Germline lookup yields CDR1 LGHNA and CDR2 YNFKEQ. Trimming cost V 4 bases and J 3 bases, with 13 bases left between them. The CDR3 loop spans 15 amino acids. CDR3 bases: TGTGCCAGCAGCCCCCGACAGGCGAACAATCAGCCCCAGCATTTT. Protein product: CASSPRQANNQPQHF.

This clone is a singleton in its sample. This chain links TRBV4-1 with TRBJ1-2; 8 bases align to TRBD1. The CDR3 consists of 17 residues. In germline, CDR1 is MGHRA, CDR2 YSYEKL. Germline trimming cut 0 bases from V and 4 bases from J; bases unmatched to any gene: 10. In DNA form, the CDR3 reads TGCGCCAGCAGCCAAGATGTATTGATGGACAGGGCCTATGGCTACACCTTC. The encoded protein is CASSQDVLMDRAYGYTF.

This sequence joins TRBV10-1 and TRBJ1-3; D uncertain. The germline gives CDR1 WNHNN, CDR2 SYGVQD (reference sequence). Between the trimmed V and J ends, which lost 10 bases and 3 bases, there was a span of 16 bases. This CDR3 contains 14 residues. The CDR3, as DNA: TGCGCCACCTTAGACGGTCAGCGTGGAAACACCATATATTTT. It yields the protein CATLDGQRGNTIYF.

CDR3 amino acids: CASSPPGTGFGGELFF. DNA of the CDR3: TGTGCCAGCTCACCACCAGGGACAGGCTTCGGCGGGGAGCTGTTTTTT. This chain links TRBV18 with TRBJ2-2; 8 bases match TRBD1. This CDR3 region has 16 residues. Germline loops: CDR1 KGHSH, CDR2 LQKENI. V dropped 0 bases and J dropped 7; count of bases not matched to a gene: 7.

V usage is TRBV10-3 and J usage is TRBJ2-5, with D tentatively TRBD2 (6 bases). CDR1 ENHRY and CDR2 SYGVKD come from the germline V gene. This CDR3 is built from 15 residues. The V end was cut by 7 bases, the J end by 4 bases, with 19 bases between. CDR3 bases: TGTGCCATCAACAGCGGCCTTAATAGCGGAGAGACCCAGTACTTC. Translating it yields CAINSGLNSGETQYF.

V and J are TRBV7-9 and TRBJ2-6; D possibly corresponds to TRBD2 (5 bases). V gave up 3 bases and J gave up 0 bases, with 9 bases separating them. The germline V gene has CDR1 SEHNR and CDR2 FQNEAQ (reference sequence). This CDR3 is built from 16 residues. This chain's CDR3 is CASSLDSDSGANVLTF. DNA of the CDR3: TGTGCCAGCAGCTTGGACTCAGACTCTGGGGCCAACGTCCTGACTTTC.

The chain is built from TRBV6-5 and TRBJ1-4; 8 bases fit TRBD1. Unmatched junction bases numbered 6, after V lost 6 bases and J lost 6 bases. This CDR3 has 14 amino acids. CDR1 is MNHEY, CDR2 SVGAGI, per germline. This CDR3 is CASRTDRGDEKLFF. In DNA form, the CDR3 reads TGTGCCAGCAGAACCGACAGGGGAGATGAAAAACTGTTTTTT.

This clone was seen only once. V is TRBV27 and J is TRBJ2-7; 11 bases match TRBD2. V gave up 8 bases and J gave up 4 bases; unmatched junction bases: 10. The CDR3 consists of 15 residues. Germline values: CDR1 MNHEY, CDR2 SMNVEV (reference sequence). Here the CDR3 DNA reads TGTGCCAGCCGGGGGTTAGCGGGAGGGCCGTACGAGCAGTACTTC. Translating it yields CASRGLAGGPYEQYF.

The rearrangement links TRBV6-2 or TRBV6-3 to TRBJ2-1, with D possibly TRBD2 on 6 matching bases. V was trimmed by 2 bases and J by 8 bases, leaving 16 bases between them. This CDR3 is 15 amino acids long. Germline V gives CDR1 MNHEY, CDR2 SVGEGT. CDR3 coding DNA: TGTGCCAGCAGTTACAACGGGCTAGCGAGTGATGAGCAGTTCTTC. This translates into CASSYNGLASDEQFF.

CDR3 sequence reads: CASALGQGDNSPLHF. Here the CDR3 DNA reads TGCGCCAGCGCTTTGGGACAAGGGGATAATTCACCCCTCCACTTT. This rearrangement joins TRBV5-1 to TRBJ1-6, with D maybe TRBD1 (6 bases). This CDR3 is 15 amino acids long. Trimming took off 7 bases at V and 5 bases at J, with 16 bases between the two ends. Germline V gene sequence: CDR1 SGHRS, CDR2 YFSETQ.

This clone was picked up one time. CDR3 in amino acids: CASSLQGWNTEAFF. CDR3 nucleotide sequence: TGTGCCAGCAGCCTACAGGGGTGGAACACTGAAGCTTTCTTT. V gene TRBV7-2 combines with J gene TRBJ1-1, with 7 bases aligning to TRBD1. The length of the CDR3 is 14 residues. Germline V lookup: CDR1 SGHTA, CDR2 FQGNSA. V shed 5 bases, J shed 1 base, and the junction held 4 bases outside the gene matches.

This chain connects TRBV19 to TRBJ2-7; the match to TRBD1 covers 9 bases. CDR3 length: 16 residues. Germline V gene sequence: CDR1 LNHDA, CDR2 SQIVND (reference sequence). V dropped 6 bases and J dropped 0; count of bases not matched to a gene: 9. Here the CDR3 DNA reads TGTGCCAGTAGCAATAACAGGGGGCTCTCCTCCTACGAGCAGTACTTC. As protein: CASSNNRGLSSYEQYF.

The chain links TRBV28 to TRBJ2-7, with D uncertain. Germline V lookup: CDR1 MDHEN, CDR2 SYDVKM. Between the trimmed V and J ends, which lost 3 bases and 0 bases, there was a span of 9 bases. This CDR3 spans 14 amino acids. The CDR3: CASSFPPGSYEQYF. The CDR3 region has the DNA TGTGCCAGCAGTTTTCCCCCGGGCTCCTACGAGCAGTACTTC.